This paragraph reports one TCR beta chain. The data stem from a study of T cells in pancreatic ductal adenocarcinoma. Per germline, CDR1 DFQATT and CDR2 SNEGSKA (reference sequence). Trimming removed 3 bases from V and 3 bases from J, with 6 bases in between. This CDR3 contains 11 residues. Here immunoSEQ multiplex PCR was the method, and the copy in TCRdb shows in-frame clones only, minus some. This sample yields over 90,000 clones, of which 90% to 95% are seen a single time; under 3.5% belongs to the top ten. Surgery without prior neoadjuvant therapy was the treatment of the selected pancreatic ductal adenocarcinoma patients.

The sequence was collected from a human donor with pancreatic ductal adenocarcinoma. The chain uses TRBV20-1 and TRBJ2-7; TRBD1 is a possible D gene (6 bases). The sequenced sample consisted of PBMCs. CDR3 in DNA: TGCAGTGCTAGGACAGGCTACGAGCAGTACTTC. Translation: CSARTGYEQYF.